What follows is one T cell receptor (beta chain) and its context. Its target is not known. The sample belongs to a study of PD-1 blockade in classical Hodgkin lymphoma. Every patient was affected by relapse after autologous stem cell transplantation, while exposure to brentuximab vedotin was not uniform. The table came from immunoSEQ multiplex PCR; TCRdb's copy has only in-frame clones and leaves some out. Of about 14,000 clones listed, 81% are singletons. Study-wide results and limits: TCR diversity at baseline was reported to be reduced in newly diagnosed patients relative to healthy donors. Some patients started nivolumab under 1 year after ASCT, and they were excluded. TCR diversity in CD4+, not CD8+, cells rose significantly by C4D1. Diversity similar to that of newly diagnosed patients was seen at baseline in complete responders.

V lost 0 bases and J lost 5; bases outside the gene matches: 10. There are 16 residues in the CDR3. Germline V gene data show CDR1 as SGHRS and CDR2 as YFSETQ. Sample: peripheral blood mononuclear cells (PBMCs), taken at baseline. This receptor was taken from a human donor with classical Hodgkin lymphoma. This sequence joins TRBV5-1 and TRBJ1-1, with TRBD1 matching 7 bases. The CDR3 loop reads CASSLGSAGGRTEAFF. CDR3 sequence (DNA): TGCGCCAGCAGCTTGGGATCGGCAGGGGGTCGGACTGAAGCTTTCTTT.